These 22 T cell receptor beta chains came from one sample sequenced in a study. TCRdb re-analysed the RT-PCR reads in MiXCR, keeping a single row per CDR3 protein. The sample lists almost 700,000 distinct CDR3 sequences, more than 13% occurring once. The sequencing input was memory CD4+ T cells from blood. The receptors here all came from a female donor in good health, serving as a healthy control.

The chain combines TRBV20-1 with TRBJ2-5; a weak D match, TRBD2 (6 bases). Between the trimmed V and J ends, which lost 6 bases and 1 base, there was a span of 12 bases. Per germline, CDR1 DFQATT and CDR2 SNEGSKA (reference sequence). The CDR3 has 13 amino acids. CDR3 bases: TGCAGTGCCACAGGACTACCCCAAGAGACCCAGTACTTC. It yields the protein CSATGLPQETQYF.

This clonotype was found many times. The chain carries TRBV5-6 and TRBJ2-3; 9 nucleotides align to TRBD2. Per germline, CDR1 SGHDT and CDR2 YYEEEE. Trimming at V came to 3 bases and at J to 1 base, leaving 6 bases not matched to a gene. This CDR3 region has 16 residues. In DNA, the CDR3 is TGTGCCAGCAGCTGGAAACTAGCGGGCGGCACAGATACGCAGTATTTT. Translated: CASSWKLAGGTDTQYF.

This clonotype was counted ten times or more. The rearrangement links TRBV15 to TRBJ2-7; D tentatively reads TRBD1 or TRBD2 (5 bases each). V lost 0 bases and J 7 bases, leaving 10 bases between the germline ends. The germline CDR1 and CDR2 sequences are LNHNV and YYDKDF (reference sequence). There are 13 residues in the CDR3. DNA for the CDR3: TGTGCCACCAGCAGAGATCGGGGCAGGGAGCAGTACTTC. Translated, it gives CATSRDRGREQYF.

This clonotype was detected ten times or more. V and J are TRBV5-1 and TRBJ2-3, with 10 bases that match TRBD2. The CDR3 has 14 residues. Germline V gives CDR1 SGHRS, CDR2 YFSETQ. Trimming took 5 bases from V and 4 from J; bases not matched to a gene: 4. The CDR3 nucleotides read TGCGCCAGCAGGTTAGCGGGAGGTCCAGATACGCAGTATTTT. Protein: CASRLAGGPDTQYF.

This clonotype turned up a few times. V is TRBV6-4 and J is TRBJ2-7, with 7 nucleotides matching TRBD2. Germline V gene data show CDR1 as MRHNA and CDR2 as SNTAGT. The V gene end was trimmed by 10 bases and the J gene end by 2 bases; junction bases not matched to a gene: 17. The CDR3 spans 16 residues. CDR3 loop: CATTLPGGEAPYEQYF. CDR3 in DNA: TGTGCCACTACATTACCGGGGGGAGAAGCCCCCTACGAGCAGTACTTC.

This clonotype was detected only a few times. The rearrangement uses TRBV12-3 or TRBV12-4 and TRBJ2-7; D is perhaps TRBD1 (6 bases). Trimming cost V 6 bases and J 2 bases, with 17 bases left between them. The CDR3 totals 15 residues. The CDR3 is CASSGTSLGTYEQYF. CDR3 DNA: TGTGCCAGCAGCGGGACATCGTTGGGCACCTACGAGCAGTACTTC.

This clonotype was seen a few times. The rearrangement joins TRBV5-4 to TRBJ1-2; 7 positions match TRBD1. The junction had 7 bases not matched to a gene; V was cut back by 4 bases and J by 4 bases. Germline CDR1 and CDR2: SGHNT and YYREEE (reference sequence). The CDR3 is 14 residues long. The CDR3 DNA is TGTGCCAGCAGCAGCAACAGGGGAGGCTATGGCTACACCTTC. Residues: CASSSNRGGYGYTF.

The sample holds a few counts of this clonotype. The chain combines TRBV20-1 with TRBJ2-1; 10 bases fit TRBD2. V dropped 3 bases and J dropped 13; count of bases not matched to a gene: 9. Germline CDR1 and CDR2: DFQATT and SNEGSKA (reference sequence). The CDR3 totals 13 residues. The CDR3 DNA follows: TGCAGTGCTAGTTTTTTGCTAGCGGGGGATCAGTTCTTC. Protein: CSASFLLAGDQFF.

This clonotype was recorded only once. Its ends do not fully match the called genes, so a read error is possible. V usage is TRBV20-1 and J usage is TRBJ2-7, with 13 bases matching TRBD2. This CDR3 spans 15 amino acids. The germline gives CDR1 DFQATT, CDR2 SNEGSKA (reference sequence). CDR3 nucleotides: TGCAATGCTAATGACGGGACTAGCGGGACCTACGAGCAGTACTTC. Residues: CNANDGTSGTYEQYF.

This clonotype showed up just a few times. V gene TRBV6-6 combines with J gene TRBJ2-1; D not certain. From germline, CDR1 is MNHNY and CDR2 SVGAGI (reference sequence). The CDR3 extends over 14 amino acids. The germline V and J ends were trimmed by 0 bases and 5 bases, with 8 bases remaining between them. CDR3 in amino acids: CASSYSTGNNEQFF. The CDR3 DNA reads as TGTGCCAGCAGTTACTCGACTGGAAACAATGAGCAGTTCTTC.

This clonotype was recorded many times. This chain links TRBV9 with TRBJ2-3; TRBD2 matches 9 bases. This CDR3 comprises 15 residues. CDR1 and CDR2 (germline): SGDLS, YYNGEE. V was clipped by 4 bases and J by 1 base; unmatched bases: 4. The DNA of the CDR3 is TGTGCCAGCAGCACCGTAGCGGGAGGCACAGATACGCAGTATTTT. It is translated as CASSTVAGGTDTQYF.

The rearrangement links TRBV18 to TRBJ2-5; possible D gene TRBD2, 6 bases. CDR1 is KGHSH, CDR2 LQKENI, per germline. V lost 1 base and J lost 6, with 12 bases in between. The CDR3 runs 14 residues. CDR3 loop: CASSPLQGGKTQYF. For the CDR3, the DNA is TGTGCCAGCTCACCACTGCAGGGCGGGAAGACCCAGTACTTC.

This clonotype was seen at least ten times. The chain joins TRBV27 to TRBJ1-5, with D possibly matching TRBD1 (5 bases). From germline, CDR1 is MNHEY and CDR2 SMNVEV (reference sequence). The V and J ends lost 3 bases and 4 bases respectively, with 13 bases between them. The CDR3 has 15 residues. The CDR3 spells CASSFRGTDNQPQHF. The CDR3 DNA is TGTGCCAGCAGTTTCCGCGGGACGGATAATCAGCCCCAGCATTTT.

This clonotype was seen ten or more times. The chain is built from TRBV20-1 and TRBJ2-1, with 8 bases lining up with TRBD2. CDR3 size: 16 residues. The junction had 7 bases not matched to a gene; V was cut back by 0 bases and J by 3 bases. The V gene's germline CDR1 is DFQATT and CDR2 SNEGSKA (reference sequence). The CDR3 sequence is CSARDPRGGDYNEQFF. CDR3 bases: TGCAGTGCTAGAGACCCACGGGGGGGCGACTACAATGAGCAGTTCTTC.

This chain connects TRBV6-2 or TRBV6-3 to TRBJ2-2; TRBD2 aligns across 7 bases. Germline-derived CDR1 and CDR2 are MNHEY and SVGEGT. The ends lost 6 bases at V and 2 bases at J; junction bases unmatched: 6. The CDR3 covers 15 residues. CDR3 region: CASRLLATNTGELFF. The CDR3 nucleotides read TGTGCCAGCAGACTACTAGCGACTAACACCGGGGAGCTGTTTTTT.

This CDR3 reads CASSPLWGGGTDTQYF. The CDR3 nucleotides are TGTGCCAGCAGCCCCCTCTGGGGGGGTGGCACAGATACGCAGTATTTT. The genes are TRBV7-2 and TRBJ2-3; 7 bases match TRBD2. The CDR3 loop spans 16 amino acids. V was pared by 5 bases and J by 1 base, with 9 bases of the junction left unmatched. Germline CDR1 SGHTA, CDR2 FQGNSA.

This clonotype has only a few counts. The genes are TRBV27 and TRBJ2-7; TRBD2 is a possible D gene (5 bases). Germline V gene sequence: CDR1 MNHEY, CDR2 SMNVEV (reference sequence). There are 15 residues in the CDR3. Trimming left V 0 bases short and J 4 bases short, with 13 bases between. The CDR3 sequence is CASSLSGVGAYEQYF. DNA for the CDR3: TGTGCCAGCAGTTTATCGGGAGTCGGAGCGTACGAGCAGTACTTC.

A few counts support this clonotype. The J gene is TRBJ2-1, the V gene TRBV27, with 7 bases identical to TRBD1. The CDR3 loop spans 19 amino acids. Germline V gene data show CDR1 as MNHEY and CDR2 as SMNVEV (reference sequence). Trimming removed 5 bases from V and 2 bases from J; junction bases left unmatched: 18. CDR3 in amino acids: CASSPPPLTGDLPYNEQFF. The CDR3 DNA sequence: TGTGCCAGCAGTCCCCCCCCGCTAACAGGGGATTTGCCCTACAATGAGCAGTTCTTC.

This clonotype was detected only a few times. This chain connects TRBV5-1 to TRBJ2-7; the D is unclear. Germline-derived CDR1 and CDR2 are SGHRS and YFSETQ. This CDR3 has 15 amino acids. V lost 7 bases and J 0 bases, leaving 17 bases between the germline ends. CDR3 bases: TGCGCCAGCGGCCCGGGCGGAACGGGCTCCTACGAGCAGTACTTC. It is translated as CASGPGGTGSYEQYF.

This clonotype was seen at least ten times. The chain has TRBV27 and TRBJ1-1, with D perhaps matching TRBD1 (5 bases). The CDR3 covers 15 residues. CDR1 MNHEY and CDR2 SMNVEV come from the germline V gene (reference sequence). The V and J ends lost 2 bases and 1 base respectively, with 11 bases between them. CDR3 loop: CASSLTGERNTEAFF. In DNA, the CDR3 is TGTGCCAGCAGTTTAACAGGTGAGAGGAACACTGAAGCTTTCTTT.

The chain uses TRBV13 and TRBJ2-5; tentative D call: TRBD2 (5 bases). The CDR3 contains 14 residues. The V gene lost 0 bases and the J gene lost 3 bases, with 8 bases spanning the gap. The germline gives CDR1 PRHDT, CDR2 FYEKMQ (reference sequence). CDR3 DNA sequence: TGTGCCAGCAGCTTAGGCTGGCGGGAAGAGACCCAGTACTTC. Translation gives CASSLGWREETQYF.

This clonotype was counted between two and nine times. The chain has TRBV5-6 and TRBJ2-3, with 7 bases aligning to TRBD1. The germline V gene encodes CDR1 SGHDT and CDR2 YYEEEE. Germline trimming cut 4 bases from V and 0 bases from J; bases unmatched to any gene: 5. This CDR3 has 15 amino acids. The CDR3 region has the DNA TGTGCCAGCAGCGCCGGGACAGAAAGCACAGATACGCAGTATTTT. Translating it yields CASSAGTESTDTQYF.